This T cell receptor beta chain stems from a study of blood T cell repertoires in COVID-19. Study background: Researchers got acute and convalescent COVID-19 samples from the United States, Italy and Spain. T cells, B-cell-depleted T cells, or PBMCs provided the cDNA or gDNA that served as material.

Per the germline V gene, CDR1 is SGHRS and CDR2 is YFSETQ. V was pared by 3 bases and J by 11 bases, with 4 bases of the junction left unmatched. This CDR3 is 12 amino acids long. Original analysis: Counts of nucleated cells, estimated from reference gene primer amplification, were obtained. The protocol was immunoSEQ multiplex PCR, while the TCRdb copy is restricted to in-frame clones and leaves out a portion. Clonal size and the V and J genes are those of that table, whereas D and trimming came from the DNA. The table includes just over 35,000 clones, roughly 84% detected once. The specimen was peripheral blood. The chain is built from TRBV5-1 and TRBJ1-1; 10 bases map to TRBD1. The TCR originated in a human donor in a cohort sampled during active COVID-19. The CDR3 coding sequence is TGCGCCAGCAGCTCGACAGGGGGCGATGCTTTCTTT. Translating gives CASSSTGGDAFF.